The 22 T cell receptor beta chains listed next were all sequenced from one sample in a study of beta chain features in type 1 diabetes. Of the isolated RNA, all was reverse transcribed, and so the sequenced material was expressed TCRB transcripts. The protocol was immunoSEQ multiplex PCR, while the TCRdb copy is restricted to in-frame clones and leaves out a portion. The table shows about 15,000 clones, with roughly 76% occurring only once. These TCRs' antigens remain unknown. Regarding the study as a whole: Moderate yet significant TCRB CDR3 shortening was seen in Type 1 diabetes patients in all four CD4+ subsets.

What was sequenced was stem cell memory CD4+ T cells from blood. Source of these receptors: a woman younger than 30 with type 1 diabetes.

The gene calls are TRBV7-3 and TRBJ2-5, with D hard to call. The J call could be wrong; TRBJ2-7 is a better fit for the DNA end. Germline CDR1 is SGHTA and CDR2 is FQGTGA. CDR3 length equals 16 residues. The CDR3 bases are TGTGCCAGCAGCTCCAGCGTCTTTTTAGGTCCTTACGAGCAGTACTTC. This translates into CASSSSVFLGPYEQYF.

V usage is TRBV9 and J usage is TRBJ2-3, with 8 bases lining up with TRBD2. CDR3 size: 15 residues. Germline trimming cut 3 bases from V and 6 bases from J; bases unmatched to any gene: 9. The germline V gene encodes CDR1 SGDLS and CDR2 YYNGEE. Written as DNA, the CDR3 is TGTGCCAGCAGCGCAGGGACCCCGGGGGGGGATACGCAGTATTTT. Translating gives CASSAGTPGGDTQYF.

This clone was seen only a few times. The genes are TRBV4-3 and TRBJ2-1; D perhaps matches TRBD2 (6 bases). The CDR3 is made up of 15 amino acids. Germline values: CDR1 LGHNA, CDR2 YSLEER. Deletions cut 4 bases from V and 0 bases from J, with 10 bases between. This chain's CDR3 is CASSRPGSSYNEQFF. CDR3 nucleotides: TGCGCCAGCAGCCGCCCCGGGAGCTCCTACAATGAGCAGTTCTTC.

This clone was detected only a few times. The CDR3, as DNA: TGCGCCAGCAGCTGGGTGTTACAGGGACCGCTTCTCCAAGAGACCCAGTACTTC. Translated: CASSWVLQGPLLQETQYF. The chain joins TRBV5-1 to TRBJ2-5, with D maybe TRBD1 (6 bases). This CDR3 has 18 amino acids. V was shortened by 3 bases and J by 1 base, with 22 bases between the two germline ends. The germline V gene encodes CDR1 SGHRS and CDR2 YFSETQ. Full variable domain (outside the CDR3, taken from reference TRBV5-1 and TRBJ2-5): KAGVTQTPRYLIKTRGQQVTLSCSPISGHRSVSWYQQTPGQGLQFLFEYFSETQRNKGNFPGRFSGRQFSNSRSEMNVSTLELGDSALYLCASSWVLQGPLLQETQYFGPGTRLLVL.

The chain recombines TRBV5-8 with TRBJ2-1, with 10 bases identical to TRBD2. The junction had 6 bases not matched to a gene; V was cut back by 4 bases and J by 2 bases. The CDR3 sequence is 16 residues long. Germline assignment: CDR1 SGHTS and CDR2 YDEGEE. CDR3 amino acids: CASSTLAGEAYNEQFF. The CDR3 DNA follows: TGTGCCAGCAGCACGCTAGCGGGAGAGGCCTACAATGAGCAGTTCTTC.

The CDR3 bases are TGTGCTAGTGGTTTGGTATTGTCTAGCGGGAGTTTTGAGCAGTTCTTC. Translating it yields CASGLVLSSGSFEQFF. V usage is TRBV12-5 and J usage is TRBJ2-1; 10 bases are a match to TRBD2. V lost 0 bases and J lost 9; bases outside the gene matches: 8. From germline, CDR1 is LGHNT and CDR2 FRNRAP. This CDR3 has 16 amino acids.

A few counts support this clone. The rearrangement uses TRBV29-1 and TRBJ2-7; 9 nucleotides agree with TRBD1. Germline V gene data show CDR1 as SQVTM and CDR2 as ANQGSEA. V trimming: 5 bases; J trimming: 4 bases; junction bases outside the gene matches: 9. This CDR3 region has 14 residues. The CDR3 here is CSVSDMGQGYEQYF. CDR3 DNA: TGCAGCGTTAGTGATATGGGACAGGGTTACGAGCAGTACTTC.

The CDR3 here is CASSLGSGPRVETQYF. The CDR3, as DNA: TGTGCCAGCAGCTTGGGAAGCGGTCCAAGGGTGGAGACCCAGTACTTC. The J gene is TRBJ2-5, the V gene TRBV5-6; D is perhaps TRBD2 (5 bases). The germline V gene encodes CDR1 SGHDT and CDR2 YYEEEE. CDR3 length: 16 residues. Deletions cut 0 bases from V and 5 bases from J, with 17 bases between.

This clone has just one count. J is TRBJ2-2 and V is TRBV5-1, with D tentatively TRBD2 (6 bases). Germline V CDR1 and CDR2: SGHRS, YFSETQ. This CDR3 is built from 14 residues. Trimming removed 6 bases from V and 4 bases from J, with 13 bases in between. CDR3 nucleotide sequence: TGCGCCAGCAACCCGACTAGTGGCACCGGGGAGCTGTTTTTT. It translates to CASNPTSGTGELFF.

This chain links TRBV7-2 with TRBJ2-1; 11 nucleotides align to TRBD2. The J segment lost 5 bases and the V segment lost 2 bases, leaving 2 bases of the junction unmatched. There are 15 residues in the CDR3. Germline V gives CDR1 SGHTA, CDR2 FQGNSA. The DNA of the CDR3 is TGTGCCAGCAGCTTAACTAGCGGGAGACACAATGAGCAGTTCTTC. Its translation is CASSLTSGRHNEQFF.

The chain joins TRBV10-3 to TRBJ1-5; TRBD1 matches at 9 bases. The ends lost 4 bases at V and 4 bases at J; junction bases unmatched: 2. The V gene's germline CDR1 is ENHRY and CDR2 SYGVKD. This CDR3 has 14 residues. This CDR3 reads CAISGGQGNQPQHF. The CDR3 DNA sequence: TGTGCCATCAGTGGGGGACAGGGTAATCAGCCCCAGCATTTT.

This rearrangement joins TRBV29-1 to TRBJ2-1; TRBD1 agrees at 10 bases. Trimming at V came to 7 bases and at J to 2 bases, leaving 5 bases not matched to a gene. CDR3 length: 14 residues. Germline values: CDR1 SQVTM, CDR2 ANQGSEA. The CDR3 nucleotides are TGCAGCGCCGGTGGACAGGGGGCCTACAATGAGCAGTTCTTC. Protein product: CSAGGQGAYNEQFF.

This clone was observed a few times. This CDR3 is also generated by other DNA sequences in the sample. The rearrangement links TRBV9 to TRBJ2-1; 11 bases map to TRBD2. The CDR3 is 15 amino acids. The junction had 3 bases not matched to a gene; V was cut back by 3 bases and J by 4 bases. Germline CDR1 SGDLS, CDR2 YYNGEE. The CDR3 nucleotides read TGTGCCAGCAGCGATAGCGGGAGGGCGTACAATGAGCAGTTCTTC. Its translation is CASSDSGRAYNEQFF.

The V and J genes are TRBV7-9 and TRBJ2-1, with 10 bases identical to TRBD2. The germline CDR1 and CDR2 sequences are SEHNR and FQNEAQ (reference sequence). The CDR3 is 16 amino acids. V was pared by 7 bases and J by 8 bases, with 14 bases of the junction left unmatched. This CDR3 is CASTTLGASGSHEQFF. The CDR3, as DNA: TGTGCCAGCACCACCTTAGGGGCTAGCGGGAGCCATGAGCAGTTCTTC.

CDR3 in amino acids: CASRTSSQGARGNQPQHF. The CDR3, as DNA: TGTGCCAGCAGGACATCTTCCCAGGGGGCGCGGGGCAATCAGCCCCAGCATTTT. The V gene is TRBV27, the J gene TRBJ1-5; 8 positions match TRBD1. Germline V CDR1 and CDR2: MNHEY, SMNVEV (reference sequence). This CDR3 is 18 amino acids long. V shed 6 bases, J shed 2 bases, and the junction held 15 bases outside the gene matches.

The chain uses TRBV6-5 and TRBJ1-5; the D is unclear. CDR1 MNHEY and CDR2 SVGAGI come from the germline V gene. V was cut by 0 bases and J by 3 bases, with 9 bases left in between. The CDR3 runs 15 residues. The DNA for the CDR3 is TGTGCCAGCAGTTACTCGAGTAGCCTCAATCAGCCCCAGCATTTT. It specifies CASSYSSSLNQPQHF.

This chain uses TRBV25-1 with TRBJ2-1; 10 bases agree with TRBD1. The germline CDR1 and CDR2 sequences are MGHDK and SYGVNS. The CDR3 loop spans 16 amino acids. J was trimmed by 4 bases and V by 4 bases; bases with no gene match: 7. CDR3 DNA: TGTGCCAGCAGTGTTGCGCCGGGACAGGGGTACAATGAGCAGTTCTTC. Translated: CASSVAPGQGYNEQFF.

The rearrangement uses TRBV10-3 and TRBJ2-5; 9 nucleotides agree with TRBD2. V was pared by 6 bases and J by 3 bases, with 2 bases of the junction left unmatched. The CDR3 runs to 13 residues. Germline CDR1 is ENHRY and CDR2 is SYGVKD. CDR3 loop: CAIRVAGEETQYF. Written as DNA, the CDR3 is TGTGCCATCAGGGTAGCGGGAGAAGAGACCCAGTACTTC.

The V gene is TRBV5-4, the J gene TRBJ2-1; 8 nucleotides agree with TRBD1. The ends lost 4 bases at V and 6 bases at J; junction bases unmatched: 3. CDR3 length: 13 residues. Per germline, CDR1 SGHNT and CDR2 YYREEE (reference sequence). In DNA, the CDR3 is TGTGCCAGCAGCCTGGACAGGGCCAATGAGCAGTTCTTC. Its protein is CASSLDRANEQFF.

V is TRBV5-1 and J is TRBJ2-1, with D hard to call. Trimming pared 0 bases from V and 4 bases from J, leaving 5 bases between. CDR1 SGHRS and CDR2 YFSETQ come from the germline V gene. The CDR3 length is 13 residues. CDR3 protein: CASSLGLYNEQFF. DNA for the CDR3: TGCGCCAGCAGCTTGGGACTTTACAATGAGCAGTTCTTC.

The chain links TRBV10-3 to TRBJ2-2, with TRBD2 matching 8 bases. The CDR3 covers 15 residues. With 5 bases clipped from V and 2 bases from J, the junction kept 4 bases outside the gene matches. CDR1 and CDR2 (germline): ENHRY, SYGVKD. The CDR3 region is CAISRREGNTGELFF. For the CDR3, the DNA is TGTGCCATCAGTAGACGGGAGGGAAACACCGGGGAGCTGTTTTTT.

The chain recombines TRBV21-1 with TRBJ2-7; the table's D call, TRBD2, was not checked against the DNA. TRBV21-1 counts as a pseudogene. The CDR3 sequence is 12 residues long. The CDR3 DNA follows: TGTGCCACCACCGGGTCCCCCTACGAGCAGTACGTC. Translation gives CATTGSPYEQYV.